Presented here are 10 T cell receptor beta chains from one specimen sequenced in a study of long-term antiretroviral therapy in people with HIV. Samples were assayed with immunoSEQ v3.0 at survey level. Assay: immunoSEQ multiplex PCR; the TCRdb copy retains only in-frame clones and omits some. The sample lists 20,000 to 25,000 clones, over 75% occurring once. Sample: unsorted PBMCs, taken 0.3 years after starting antiretroviral therapy. The receptors were gathered from a man aged 50-60 years with HIV.

The V gene is TRBV9, the J gene TRBJ1-3; no clear D. The germline V gene encodes CDR1 SGDLS and CDR2 YYNGEE. Trimming pared 4 bases from V and 1 base from J, leaving 15 bases between. The CDR3 loop spans 16 amino acids. The CDR3 nucleotides are TGTGCCAGCAGCTCCTCAGTCTCGGAATCTGGAAACACCATATATTTT. Amino acid sequence: CASSSSVSESGNTIYF.

The rearrangement joins TRBV1 to TRBJ2-5; the D call TRBD2 from the table was never checked on the DNA. TRBV1 is noted as a pseudogene. There are 18 residues in the CDR3. The CDR3 DNA reads as TGCACCAGCAGCCGCCTCCTCGGTAAGCGGGGGGGGAGGGAGACCCAGTACTTC. Translated: CTSSRLLGKRGGRETQYF.

V and J are TRBV19 and TRBJ1-2; the D gene is possibly TRBD1 (5 bases). The CDR3 contains 15 residues. The germline V and J ends were trimmed by 8 bases and 3 bases, with 19 bases remaining between them. The germline V gene has CDR1 LNHDA and CDR2 SQIVND (reference sequence). The CDR3 DNA reads TGTGCCAGTGCCCGGGACCCCTCCGGATACTATGGCTACACCTTC. It is translated as CASARDPSGYYGYTF.

The sample holds a few counts of this clone. The J gene is TRBJ1-6, the V gene TRBV7-2; D is ambiguous. V shed 5 bases and J shed 6 bases, with 5 bases lying between them. Per the germline V gene, CDR1 is SGHTA and CDR2 is FQGNSA. This CDR3 is 12 amino acids long. In DNA, the CDR3 is TGTGCCAGCAGCCACCGTAATTCACCCCTCCACTTT. Residues: CASSHRNSPLHF.

This sequence joins TRBV7-2 and TRBJ2-7; the D is unclear. The CDR3 contains 14 residues. Trimming pared 9 bases from V and 1 base from J, leaving 16 bases between. CDR1 SGHTA and CDR2 FQGNSA come from the germline V gene. For the CDR3, the DNA is TGTGCCAGTCTGACCGGACGTGGTTCCTACGAGCAGTACTTC. Translated, it gives CASLTGRGSYEQYF. The variable domain in full, completed from reference TRBV7-2 and TRBJ2-7, reads GAGVSQSPSNKVTEKGKDVELRCDPISGHTALYWYRQSLGQGLEFLIYFQGNSAPDKSGLPSDRFSAERTGGSVSTLTIQRTQQEDSAVYLCASLTGRGSYEQYFGPGTRLTVT.

The chain employs TRBV28 and TRBJ2-7; 11 nucleotides agree with TRBD2. With V trimmed by 3 bases and J by 7 bases, 2 bases remained unmatched. The length of the CDR3 is 13 residues. The germline CDR1 and CDR2 sequences are MDHEN and SYDVKM. The DNA for the CDR3 is TGTGCCAGCAGTTTCGCTAGCGGGAGGGAGCAGTACTTC. The encoded protein is CASSFASGREQYF.

The rearrangement links TRBV6-5 to TRBJ1-1, with D perhaps matching TRBD1 (6 bases). The CDR3 consists of 14 residues. From germline, CDR1 is MNHEY and CDR2 SVGAGI. V was cut by 2 bases and J by 11 bases, with 18 bases left in between. Here the CDR3 DNA reads TGTGCCAGCAGTTACACTGGGAGCGGGGGGCGGGCTTTCTTT. Amino acid sequence: CASSYTGSGGRAFF.

Here the CDR3 DNA reads TGTGCCAGCAGCCAAGTAGCGGCCATGAAGACCCAGTACTTC. This translates into CASSQVAAMKTQYF. J is TRBJ2-5 and V is TRBV14; a possible D gene is TRBD2 (6 bases). The CDR3 loop spans 14 amino acids. V dropped 1 base and J dropped 6 bases, with 12 bases sitting between them. CDR1 and CDR2 (germline): SGHDN, FVKESK.

The genes are TRBV5-4 and TRBJ1-4, with 9 nucleotides matching TRBD1. Germline V lookup: CDR1 SGHNT, CDR2 YYREEE (reference sequence). CDR3 length: 14 residues. Losses at the gene ends were 0 bases for V and 7 bases for J; bases not matched to a gene: 1. The CDR3 sequence is CASSLDRGPEKLFF. The CDR3, as DNA: TGTGCCAGCAGCTTGGACAGGGGGCCTGAAAAACTGTTTTTT.

The CDR3 DNA sequence: TGTGCCAGCTCACGGGCAGGCCAAGAGACCCAGTACTTC. This sequence encodes CASSRAGQETQYF. This sequence joins TRBV18 and TRBJ2-5, with no clear D. Germline V gene data show CDR1 as KGHSH and CDR2 as LQKENI. This CDR3 spans 13 amino acids. V lost 4 bases and J lost 1, with 7 bases in between.